These 32 T cell receptor beta chains were sequenced from one sample in a study of T cell responses to AZD1222 COVID-19 vaccine. Using immunoSEQ multiplex PCR, the repertoire was profiled, and TCRdb retains in-frame clones only, with some absent. This sample has around 150,000 clones; around 92% occur once, and the top ten carry about 2.5%. The material was peripheral blood, obtained on day 0 of AZD1222 vaccination. These receptor sequences come from an adult in good health.

The gene calls are TRBV9 and TRBJ1-2; D ambiguous. Trimming took off 5 bases at V and 8 bases at J, with 7 bases between the two ends. The CDR3 sequence is 10 residues long. Germline CDR1 and CDR2: SGDLS and YYNGEE. CDR3 residues: CASRQSGYTF. The CDR3 DNA reads TGTGCCAGCAGGCAGAGCGGCTACACCTTC.

The chain uses TRBV6-5 and TRBJ2-7, with 7 bases matching TRBD2. Losses at the gene ends were 4 bases for V and 0 bases for J; bases not matched to a gene: 6. CDR3 length: 15 residues. The germline V gene encodes CDR1 MNHEY and CDR2 SVGAGI. The CDR3 DNA sequence: TGTGCCAGCAGTTTACGGGGGGTGAGCTCCTACGAGCAGTACTTC. Protein sequence: CASSLRGVSSYEQYF.

The chain recombines TRBV30 with TRBJ1-6; D ambiguous. Per the germline V gene, CDR1 is GTSNPN and CDR2 is SVGIG (reference sequence). V lost 8 bases, J lost 0 bases, and 11 bases lay in between. CDR3 size: 14 residues. CDR3 in DNA: TGTGCCCGACGGTCGAGCTCCTATAATTCACCCCTCCACTTT. Translating it yields CARRSSSYNSPLHF.

CDR3 region: CASSVLAGGQHEQYF. The DNA of the CDR3 is TGCGCCAGCAGCGTTCTAGCGGGAGGGCAGCACGAGCAGTACTTC. The J gene is TRBJ2-7, the V gene TRBV5-1, with 12 nucleotides matching TRBD2. The V gene's germline CDR1 is SGHRS and CDR2 YFSETQ. The CDR3 is 15 amino acids. V lost 4 bases, J lost 5 bases, and 7 bases stayed unmatched.

V is TRBV14 and J is TRBJ2-3; D is unclear. The V end was cut by 3 bases, the J end by 6 bases, with 10 bases between. CDR1 SGHDN and CDR2 FVKESK come from the germline V gene. This CDR3 contains 13 residues. The CDR3 sequence is CASSQNIVDTQYF. CDR3 nucleotides: TGTGCCAGCAGCCAGAATATTGTGGATACGCAGTATTTT.

The rearrangement uses TRBV4-1 and TRBJ1-2; 9 positions agree with TRBD1. Germline trimming cut 2 bases from V and 12 bases from J; bases unmatched to any gene: 10. The CDR3 covers 14 residues. CDR1 is MGHRA, CDR2 YSYEKL, per germline. For the CDR3, the DNA is TGCGCCAGCAGCCAATTCCGGGACAGGGAGACCAACACCTTC. The encoded protein is CASSQFRDRETNTF.

The V and J genes are TRBV7-2 and TRBJ1-5, with 9 bases aligning to TRBD1. Germline V lookup: CDR1 SGHTA, CDR2 FQGNSA. Losses at the gene ends were 5 bases for V and 3 bases for J; bases not matched to a gene: 5. CDR3 length: 15 amino acids. CDR3 sequence reads: CASSQDRGHNQPQHF. CDR3 nucleotide sequence: TGTGCCAGCAGCCAGGACAGGGGACACAATCAGCCCCAGCATTTT.

V is TRBV7-7 and J is TRBJ2-5; D unresolved. The CDR3 spans 13 residues. Germline-derived CDR1 and CDR2 are SSHAT and FNYEAQ (reference sequence). V was trimmed by 5 bases and J by 6 bases, leaving 13 bases between them. The CDR3 region has the DNA TGTGCCAGCAGCCCTAGACCGAGACAGACCCAGTACTTC. It codes for CASSPRPRQTQYF.

This chain uses TRBV10-3 with TRBJ1-5; D remains ambiguous. Germline loops: CDR1 ENHRY, CDR2 SYGVKD. V gave up 4 bases and J gave up 0 bases, with 1 base separating them. The CDR3 runs to 12 residues. CDR3 nucleotides: TGTGCCATCAGTGGTAGCAATCAGCCCCAGCATTTT. This translates into CAISGSNQPQHF.

V is TRBV2 and J is TRBJ2-3, with D possibly being TRBD2 (5 bases). V was cut by 6 bases and J by 8 bases, with 12 bases left in between. Germline V lookup: CDR1 SNHLY, CDR2 FYNNEI. This CDR3 is 12 amino acids long. The CDR3 sequence is CASSQERGTQYF. The DNA of the CDR3 is TGTGCCAGCAGCCAGGAACGGGGTACGCAGTATTTT.

J is TRBJ2-7 and V is TRBV4-3; no reliable D call. The V gene's germline CDR1 is LGHNA and CDR2 YSLEER. The length of the CDR3 is 14 residues. Trimming removed 3 bases at V and 4 bases at J, with 13 bases between. The CDR3 coding sequence is TGCGCCAGCAGCCAGGGTTTACACAATTACGAGCAGTACTTC. Translating gives CASSQGLHNYEQYF.

The chain couples TRBV30 to TRBJ1-2; the D gene is possibly TRBD1 (5 bases). V was cut by 2 bases and J by 3 bases, with 10 bases left in between. Germline-derived CDR1 and CDR2 are GTSNPN and SVGIG (reference sequence). CDR3 length equals 13 residues. The CDR3 is CAWSLWDHYGYTF. The CDR3 DNA reads as TGTGCCTGGAGTTTATGGGACCACTATGGCTACACCTTC.

The V and J genes are TRBV11-2 and TRBJ2-7, with D possibly TRBD2 on 6 matching bases. This CDR3 is built from 15 residues. The germline V gene encodes CDR1 SGHAT and CDR2 FQNNGV. V shed 1 base and J shed 4 bases, with 14 bases lying between them. The CDR3 spells CASSLVAGGGYEQYF. The CDR3 coding sequence is TGTGCCAGCAGCTTAGTCGCCGGAGGAGGGTACGAGCAGTACTTC.

J is TRBJ1-6 and V is TRBV30; D gene unclear. CDR1 and CDR2 (germline): GTSNPN, SVGIG (reference sequence). Trimming shortened V by 0 bases and J by 13 bases, and 7 bases separated the two germline ends. This CDR3 has 11 amino acids. The CDR3 sequence: CAWSVKGPLHF. The CDR3, as DNA: TGTGCCTGGAGTGTAAAGGGCCCCCTCCACTTT.

V is TRBV6-1 and J is TRBJ1-6; D not certain. Trimming took 2 bases from V and 7 from J, leaving 6 bases between them. CDR1 MNHNS and CDR2 SASEGT come from the germline V gene. The CDR3 has 13 amino acids. The CDR3 is CASSETRNSPLHF. CDR3 coding DNA: TGTGCCAGCAGTGAAACTAGGAATTCACCCCTCCACTTT.

Written as DNA, the CDR3 is TGTGCCAGCAGTGCCCCGGGCCATAGCAATCAGCCCCAGCATTTT. It specifies CASSAPGHSNQPQHF. The chain employs TRBV25-1 and TRBJ1-5; D is undetermined. The V and J ends lost 4 bases and 0 bases respectively, with 10 bases between them. CDR3 length: 15 amino acids. Germline assignment: CDR1 MGHDK and CDR2 SYGVNS.

This clone appeared a single time. V is TRBV7-8 and J is TRBJ2-5; 7 bases fit TRBD2. The CDR3 is made up of 14 amino acids. V shed 5 bases, J shed 2 bases, and the junction held 5 bases outside the gene matches. Per germline, CDR1 SGHVS and CDR2 FQNEAQ. The CDR3 reads CASSTSSGQETQYF. In DNA form, the CDR3 reads TGTGCCAGCAGCACATCTAGCGGACAAGAGACCCAGTACTTC.

This clone appeared once. The chain has TRBV10-3 and TRBJ1-3, with 10 bases fitting TRBD1. The V and J ends lost 0 bases and 8 bases, in that order; junction bases with no gene match: 7. CDR3 length equals 16 residues. CDR1 is ENHRY, CDR2 SYGVKD, per germline. CDR3 sequence: CAISESLPDRGYTIYF. The CDR3 nucleotides read TGTGCCATCAGTGAGTCCCTCCCGGACAGGGGGTACACCATATATTTT.

This chain connects TRBV11-3 to TRBJ2-7, with D perhaps TRBD1 or TRBD2 (7 bases each). The CDR3 sequence is 15 residues long. Germline CDR1 SGHNT, CDR2 YENEEA. V was cut by 5 bases and J by 2 bases, with 16 bases left in between. The CDR3 loop is CASSPGGAETYEQYF. CDR3 DNA sequence: TGTGCCAGCAGCCCAGGGGGGGCGGAAACCTACGAGCAGTACTTC.

The chain couples TRBV20-1 to TRBJ1-4, with D uncertain. The CDR3 is made up of 12 amino acids. V dropped 3 bases and J dropped 4 bases, with 6 bases sitting between them. The germline CDR1 and CDR2 sequences are DFQATT and SNEGSKA (reference sequence). This CDR3 is CSASGRNEKLFF. CDR3 in DNA: TGCAGTGCTAGTGGGCGTAATGAAAAACTGTTTTTT.

The genes are TRBV6-2 or TRBV6-3 and TRBJ1-2, with D perhaps matching TRBD1 (6 bases). Trimming removed 4 bases from V and 4 bases from J, with 10 bases in between. This CDR3 is 13 amino acids long. Germline loops: CDR1 MNHEY, CDR2 SVGEGT. This chain's CDR3 is CASSSTGVYGYTF. The CDR3 DNA follows: TGTGCCAGCAGTTCGACAGGAGTCTATGGCTACACCTTC.

The V gene is TRBV9, the J gene TRBJ2-7; no reliable D call. V was pared by 4 bases and J by 5 bases, with 16 bases between. Germline V gene lookup returns CDR1 SGDLS and CDR2 YYNGEE. The CDR3 runs to 14 residues. The CDR3 DNA is TGTGCCAGCAGCCCAGACATGGTTAAGAACGAGCAGTACTTC. Protein product: CASSPDMVKNEQYF.

This chain uses TRBV4-1 with TRBJ2-7; D assignment may be TRBD1 or TRBD2 (5 bases each). Germline V CDR1 and CDR2: MGHRA, YSYEKL. Trimming removed 0 bases at V and 3 bases at J, with 12 bases between. The CDR3 is made up of 15 amino acids. DNA for the CDR3: TGCGCCAGCAGCCAAGATGAGGGGATGGGCTACGAGCAGTACTTC. Protein sequence: CASSQDEGMGYEQYF.

The chain is built from TRBV7-9 and TRBJ2-2; TRBD2 agrees at 7 bases. This CDR3 spans 13 amino acids. The junction had 1 base not matched to a gene; V was cut back by 1 base and J by 8 bases. Germline V gives CDR1 SEHNR, CDR2 FQNEAQ (reference sequence). This CDR3 is CASSLGGRGELFF. The CDR3 nucleotides are TGTGCCAGCAGCTTAGGCGGGAGAGGGGAGCTGTTTTTT.

The rearrangement links TRBV11-2 to TRBJ2-1; TRBD2 is a possible D gene (7 bases). Trimming cost V 1 base and J 9 bases, with 16 bases left between them. Germline CDR1 reads SGHAT; CDR2 reads FQNNGV. This CDR3 region has 15 residues. The CDR3 loop reads CASSLGVRGAGEQFF. CDR3 DNA: TGTGCCAGCAGCTTAGGGGTCCGGGGGGCAGGTGAGCAGTTCTTC.

The chain carries TRBV27 and TRBJ1-2, with TRBD1 identical over 8 bases. After removal of 8 bases from V and 4 bases from J, the junction contained 18 bases not matched to a gene. The CDR3 length is 17 residues. Germline lookup yields CDR1 MNHEY and CDR2 SMNVEV (reference sequence). CDR3 region: CASATTPGGQRSYGYTF. CDR3 nucleotide sequence: TGTGCCAGCGCGACAACTCCAGGGGGCCAACGGTCCTATGGCTACACCTTC.

This clone has more than one count but fewer than ten. The rearrangement uses TRBV7-9 and TRBJ1-4; D possibly corresponds to TRBD1 (6 bases). The germline V gene has CDR1 SEHNR and CDR2 FQNEAQ (reference sequence). V was cut by 5 bases and J by 3 bases, with 13 bases left in between. The CDR3 length is 15 residues. CDR3 amino acids: CASSGDGGPNEKLFF. The CDR3 DNA sequence: TGTGCCAGCAGCGGGGACGGGGGCCCTAATGAAAAACTGTTTTTT.

This chain links TRBV28 with TRBJ1-1, with D possibly being TRBD1 (6 bases). V was trimmed by 4 bases and J by 7 bases, leaving 10 bases between them. Germline CDR1 reads MDHEN; CDR2 reads SYDVKM. CDR3 length: 12 residues. The CDR3 DNA reads TGTGCCAGCAGTTCACAGGGAAATGAAGCTTTCTTT. It specifies CASSSQGNEAFF.

V is TRBV7-3 and J is TRBJ1-3; unclear D gene. Per the germline V gene, CDR1 is SGHTA and CDR2 is FQGTGA. Deletions cut 2 bases from V and 0 bases from J, with 8 bases between. The CDR3 is made up of 15 amino acids. CDR3 amino acids: CASSLSGRSGNTIYF. The CDR3 DNA sequence: TGTGCCAGCAGCTTATCAGGCCGCTCTGGAAACACCATATATTTT. Complete variable domain (other parts from reference TRBV7-3 and TRBJ1-3): GAGVSQTPSNKVTEKGKYVELRCDPISGHTALYWYRQSLGQGPEFLIYFQGTGAADDSGLPNDRFFAVRPEGSVSTLKIQRTERGDSAVYLCASSLSGRSGNTIYFGEGSWLTVV.

This rearrangement joins TRBV7-2 to TRBJ1-4, with 11 positions matching TRBD1. The trim removed 4 bases at V and 0 bases at J, leaving 4 bases unmatched. Germline V gene lookup returns CDR1 SGHTA and CDR2 FQGNSA. The CDR3 is 17 amino acids. The CDR3 DNA sequence: TGTGCCAGCAGCTCCGGACAGGGGGCAGCAACTAATGAAAAACTGTTTTTT. Its protein product is CASSSGQGAATNEKLFF.

The chain is built from TRBV5-8 and TRBJ1-3; D might be TRBD1 (5 bases). The CDR3 is 16 amino acids. Germline assignment: CDR1 SGHTS and CDR2 YDEGEE. The ends were cut back, 3 bases at V and 0 bases at J, with 13 bases in the middle. CDR3 protein: CASSSRVHNSGNTIYF. CDR3 sequence (DNA): TGTGCCAGCAGCTCCAGGGTCCACAACTCTGGAAACACCATATATTTT.

This clone was recorded only once. The chain employs TRBV9 and TRBJ2-4; a weak D match, TRBD1 (6 bases). This CDR3 has 15 amino acids. Per the germline V gene, CDR1 is SGDLS and CDR2 is YYNGEE. V lost 2 bases, J lost 5 bases, and 14 bases lay in between. The CDR3 nucleotides are TGTGCCAGCAGCGTGGGAGTTGGACAGCAAAACATTCAGTACTTC. Translating gives CASSVGVGQQNIQYF.